These 16 T cell receptor beta chains were sequenced from one sample in a study of CD8 T cells in Susac syndrome. It was with random hexamers that 0.5 to 1 ug RNA was reverse transcribed. Using its own MiXCR run on the immunoSEQ multiplex PCR reads, TCRdb lists one record per CDR3 protein. The sample consists of a few hundred thousand distinct CDR3 sequences, approximately 85% of them appearing once. Sequencing was done on a sample of CD8+ T cells from PBMCs. These receptor sequences come from a human donor with multiple sclerosis.

This chain uses TRBV6-1 with TRBJ2-7, with D perhaps matching TRBD2 (7 bases). V dropped 6 bases and J dropped 2 bases, with 17 bases sitting between them. CDR1 is MNHNS, CDR2 SASEGT, per germline. The CDR3 runs 15 residues. The CDR3 loop is CASREGGGAPYEQYF. In DNA, the CDR3 is TGTGCCAGCAGGGAGGGTGGGGGGGCCCCCTACGAGCAGTACTTC.

The genes are TRBV27 and TRBJ1-5; unclear D gene. The germline V gene encodes CDR1 MNHEY and CDR2 SMNVEV (reference sequence). Trimming shortened V by 2 bases and J by 4 bases, and 9 bases separated the two germline ends. The CDR3 length is 14 residues. The CDR3: CASSLIGVNQPQHF. CDR3 coding DNA: TGTGCCAGCAGTTTAATCGGGGTTAATCAGCCCCAGCATTTT.

The rearrangement links TRBV20-1 to TRBJ2-7; the match to TRBD2 covers 8 bases. The CDR3 extends over 14 amino acids. The J segment lost 4 bases and the V segment lost 0 bases, leaving 5 bases of the junction unmatched. Germline V lookup: CDR1 DFQATT, CDR2 SNEGSKA (reference sequence). CDR3 sequence: CSAREAGGSYEQYF. Written as DNA, the CDR3 is TGCAGTGCTAGAGAGGCGGGAGGCTCTTACGAGCAGTACTTC.

CDR3 amino acids: CASSEADGRDRETQYF. The CDR3 DNA reads TGTGCCAGCAGTGAAGCAGACGGGAGGGACCGAGAGACCCAGTACTTC. This sequence joins TRBV2 and TRBJ2-5; TRBD2 matches 8 bases. The CDR3 is 16 amino acids. Germline V CDR1 and CDR2: SNHLY, FYNNEI. V shed 0 bases, J shed 4 bases, and the junction held 7 bases outside the gene matches.

This chain joins TRBV7-9 and TRBJ2-1; no firm D call. The CDR3 runs 14 residues. Trimming left V 0 bases short and J 10 bases short, with 13 bases between. Germline CDR1 SEHNR, CDR2 FQNEAQ (reference sequence). The CDR3 reads CASSLALKFDEQFF. CDR3 nucleotide sequence: TGTGCCAGCAGCTTAGCGTTGAAGTTTGACGAGCAGTTCTTC.

The chain recombines TRBV6-1 with TRBJ2-2; D may be TRBD1 or TRBD2 (5 bases each). The germline V and J ends were trimmed by 6 bases and 3 bases, with 11 bases remaining between them. The CDR3 contains 14 residues. Germline CDR1 and CDR2: MNHNS and SASEGT. The CDR3: CASRGVLYTGELFF. The DNA of the CDR3 is TGTGCCAGCAGGGGGGTCCTTTACACCGGGGAGCTGTTTTTT.

The V call is TRBV27, the J call TRBJ2-1; D uncertain. Trimming left V 2 bases short and J 6 bases short, with 11 bases between. In germline, CDR1 is MNHEY, CDR2 SMNVEV (reference sequence). The CDR3 covers 14 residues. CDR3 in DNA: TGTGCCAGCAGTTTAGACGGTGGAGTCAATGAGCAGTTCTTC. As protein: CASSLDGGVNEQFF.

The chain employs TRBV28 and TRBJ2-2; D is unresolved. The germline V gene has CDR1 MDHEN and CDR2 SYDVKM. V lost 3 bases to trimming and J lost 1 base, with 9 bases between them. This CDR3 is 15 amino acids long. In DNA form, the CDR3 reads TGTGCCAGCAGTTTGGGTGCGGTGAACACCGGGGAGCTGTTTTTT. Its translation is CASSLGAVNTGELFF.

This clonotype has only one observation. The rearrangement links TRBV10-3 to TRBJ2-3; unclear D gene. The CDR3 spans 14 residues. V lost 2 bases and J lost 0, with 6 bases in between. Germline CDR1 reads ENHRY; CDR2 reads SYGVKD. CDR3 in amino acids: CAISEGGSTDTQYF. The CDR3 nucleotides read TGTGCCATCAGTGAGGGCGGAAGCACAGATACGCAGTATTTT.

The rearrangement joins TRBV13 to TRBJ2-1; D is perhaps TRBD2 (6 bases). The length of the CDR3 is 15 residues. The germline V gene encodes CDR1 PRHDT and CDR2 FYEKMQ (reference sequence). V lost 3 bases and J lost 5, with 14 bases in between. CDR3 region: CASSFSGVGDNEQFF. The CDR3 bases are TGTGCCAGCAGCTTCTCGGGAGTGGGGGACAATGAGCAGTTCTTC.

This sequence joins TRBV27 and TRBJ2-2; maybe TRBD2 (5 bases). V was trimmed by 2 bases and J by 5 bases, leaving 12 bases between them. CDR1 and CDR2 (germline): MNHEY, SMNVEV (reference sequence). The CDR3 sequence is 15 residues long. DNA of the CDR3: TGTGCCAGCAGTTTAGCGTTTAGAGGGACCGGGGAGCTGTTTTTT. As protein: CASSLAFRGTGELFF.

The CDR3 DNA sequence: TGTGCCAGCAGTTCCAGGACAGGGGGCTGGGACGAGCAGTACTTC. It yields the protein CASSSRTGGWDEQYF. The chain is built from TRBV27 and TRBJ2-7; 11 positions match TRBD1. Germline loops: CDR1 MNHEY, CDR2 SMNVEV (reference sequence). V trimming: 4 bases; J trimming: 5 bases; junction bases outside the gene matches: 7. This CDR3 has 15 residues.

This chain uses TRBV29-1 with TRBJ2-4; 7 bases line up with TRBD1. There are 14 residues in the CDR3. Germline V gene data show CDR1 as SQVTM and CDR2 as ANQGSEA. With 5 bases clipped from V and 2 bases from J, the junction kept 6 bases outside the gene matches. CDR3 DNA sequence: TGCAGCGTTCTCCAGGGGGACACCAAAAACATTCAGTACTTC. This encodes CSVLQGDTKNIQYF.

The V and J genes are TRBV30 and TRBJ2-7; possibly TRBD2 for D (5 bases). CDR3 size: 12 residues. V shed 1 base and J shed 3 bases, with 7 bases lying between them. In germline, CDR1 is GTSNPN, CDR2 SVGIG (reference sequence). CDR3 loop: CAWSGSGYEQYF. CDR3 nucleotide sequence: TGTGCCTGGAGTGGGAGCGGCTACGAGCAGTACTTC.

The V call is TRBV27, the J call TRBJ2-2; 7 bases fit TRBD1. This CDR3 comprises 15 residues. Unmatched junction bases numbered 4, after V lost 5 bases and J lost 1 base. Germline lookup yields CDR1 MNHEY and CDR2 SMNVEV (reference sequence). This CDR3 is CASSPTGRNTGELFF. The CDR3 coding sequence is TGTGCCAGCAGTCCGACAGGGAGGAACACCGGGGAGCTGTTTTTT.

The rearrangement uses TRBV18 and TRBJ1-2; 8 nucleotides agree with TRBD1. V lost 4 bases and J lost 3; bases outside the gene matches: 10. The CDR3 covers 16 residues. CDR1 is KGHSH and CDR2 is LQKENI in the germline V gene. The CDR3 is CASSRLAGGADYGYTF. The CDR3 DNA reads TGTGCCAGCTCACGCCTGGCAGGGGGCGCCGACTATGGCTACACCTTC.